These 28 T cell receptor beta chains were sequenced from one sample in a study of T cell responses to AZD1222 COVID-19 vaccine. The repertoire was sequenced with immunoSEQ multiplex PCR; TCRdb's copy has only in-frame clones and lacks some. The sample has 130,000 or so clones, 91% seen once. The material sequenced was peripheral blood, taken on day 0 of AZD1222 vaccination. The receptors were gathered from an adult in good health.

This chain links TRBV7-9 with TRBJ2-3; tentative D call: TRBD2 (5 bases). Germline V gene sequence: CDR1 SEHNR, CDR2 FQNEAQ (reference sequence). The CDR3 is made up of 14 amino acids. V was trimmed by 4 bases and J by 10 bases, leaving 18 bases between them. The CDR3 sequence is CASSWRRSAPAQYF. The CDR3 DNA follows: TGTGCCAGCAGCTGGAGGAGGAGTGCCCCCGCGCAGTATTTT. Using reference TRBV7-9 and TRBJ2-3 for the parts outside the CDR3, the full variable domain is DTGVSQNPRHKITKRGQNVTFRCDPISEHNRLYWYRQTLGQGPEFLTYFQNEAQLEKSRLLSDRFSAERPKGSFSTLEIQRTEQGDSAMYLCASSWRRSAPAQYFGPGTRLTVL.

This chain connects TRBV30 to TRBJ2-7; unclear D gene. The V end was cut by 2 bases, the J end by 6 bases, with 14 bases between. CDR3 length equals 13 residues. Germline CDR1 GTSNPN, CDR2 SVGIG (reference sequence). The DNA of the CDR3 is TGTGCCTGGAGTTCGGTCCCTGGCCTCGAGCAGTACTTC. It encodes CAWSSVPGLEQYF.

The chain links TRBV6-5 to TRBJ1-2, with D possibly being TRBD1 (5 bases). V gave up 8 bases and J gave up 4 bases, with 17 bases separating them. The germline V gene encodes CDR1 MNHEY and CDR2 SVGAGI. This CDR3 has 14 amino acids. The chain's CDR3 is CASLAAQGTYGYTF. The DNA of the CDR3 is TGTGCCAGCTTAGCGGCTCAGGGAACCTATGGCTACACCTTC.

The chain joins TRBV25-1 to TRBJ2-1, with TRBD2 matching over 8 bases. The CDR3 sequence is 16 residues long. With 3 bases clipped from V and 2 bases from J, the junction kept 6 bases outside the gene matches. Looked up from germline, CDR1 is MGHDK and CDR2 is SYGVNS. This CDR3 reads CASSDLREETYNEQFF. The DNA of the CDR3 is TGTGCCAGCAGTGACTTGCGGGAGGAAACCTACAATGAGCAGTTCTTC.

The V gene is TRBV5-1, the J gene TRBJ2-2; 7 bases align to TRBD2. The germline CDR1 and CDR2 sequences are SGHRS and YFSETQ. V lost 6 bases to trimming and J lost 3 bases; unmatched junction nucleotides: 5. The CDR3 has 14 amino acids. Here the CDR3 DNA reads TGCGCCAGCACCCGAGGGAGGGACACCGGGGAGCTGTTTTTT. This codes for CASTRGRDTGELFF. Using reference TRBV5-1 and TRBJ2-2 for the parts outside the CDR3, the full variable domain is KAGVTQTPRYLIKTRGQQVTLSCSPISGHRSVSWYQQTPGQGLQFLFEYFSETQRNKGNFPGRFSGRQFSNSRSEMNVSTLELGDSALYLCASTRGRDTGELFFGEGSRLTVL.

V usage is TRBV2 and J usage is TRBJ2-7; 12 positions match TRBD2. The germline V gene has CDR1 SNHLY and CDR2 FYNNEI. The CDR3 consists of 15 residues. The V segment lost 4 bases and the J segment 7 bases; nucleotides outside the gene matches: 8. This CDR3 reads CASSALAGGPREQYF. In DNA form, the CDR3 reads TGTGCCAGCAGTGCGCTAGCGGGAGGGCCAAGGGAGCAGTACTTC.

This clone has a single count. V is TRBV13 and J is TRBJ1-1; D is perhaps TRBD1 (5 bases). Trimming stripped 4 bases from V and 2 bases from J, with 11 bases between. The germline V gene has CDR1 PRHDT and CDR2 FYEKMQ (reference sequence). The CDR3 spans 14 residues. The chain's CDR3 is CASSYRGVNTEAFF. CDR3 nucleotide sequence: TGTGCCAGCAGCTACCGGGGGGTAAACACTGAAGCTTTCTTT.

This clone was recorded a few times. The chain recombines TRBV7-9 with TRBJ2-3, with 10 bases lining up with TRBD1. The CDR3 runs to 19 residues. Germline values: CDR1 SEHNR, CDR2 FQNEAQ (reference sequence). The V and J ends lost 5 bases and 1 base, in that order; junction bases with no gene match: 15. As DNA, the CDR3 is TGTGCCAGCAGCCCAACCCGGGACAGGGGCCTTATTCGCACAGATACGCAGTATTTT. Its protein product is CASSPTRDRGLIRTDTQYF.

This sequence joins TRBV5-1 and TRBJ1-6; D unresolved. Trimming left V 4 bases short and J 9 bases short, with 17 bases between. The CDR3 extends over 15 amino acids. CDR1 SGHRS and CDR2 YFSETQ come from the germline V gene. This chain's CDR3 is CASSLMGGLGSPLHF. The DNA of the CDR3 is TGCGCCAGCAGCCTCATGGGAGGGTTAGGTTCACCCCTCCACTTT.

To note about this clone: Within the sample, other DNA sequences also encode this same CDR3. The rearrangement joins TRBV9 to TRBJ1-5; 8 nucleotides match TRBD1. The CDR3 contains 17 residues. The trim removed 0 bases at V and 5 bases at J, leaving 10 bases unmatched. Germline CDR1 SGDLS, CDR2 YYNGEE. The CDR3: CASSVAPGQGFDQPQHF. CDR3 in DNA: TGTGCCAGCAGCGTAGCTCCCGGACAGGGATTTGATCAGCCCCAGCATTTT.

The chain is built from TRBV19 and TRBJ1-6, with 10 nucleotides matching TRBD1. The junction had 8 bases not matched to a gene; V was cut back by 4 bases and J by 8 bases. CDR1 and CDR2 (germline): LNHDA, SQIVND (reference sequence). This CDR3 comprises 16 residues. The CDR3 DNA sequence: TGTGCCAGTAGTACCCCGGACAGGGGGTTCCATTCACCCCTCCACTTT. As protein: CASSTPDRGFHSPLHF.

The rearrangement uses TRBV6-6 and TRBJ1-3; D unclear. Trimming shortened V by 2 bases and J by 2 bases, and 4 bases separated the two germline ends. The germline gives CDR1 MNHNY, CDR2 SVGAGI (reference sequence). The CDR3 covers 13 residues. The CDR3 DNA follows: TGTGCCAGCAGTTACCCGCCTGGAAACACCATATATTTT. Protein: CASSYPPGNTIYF.

The chain employs TRBV6-5 and TRBJ2-5, with 8 bases identical to TRBD1. V lost 6 bases, J lost 2 bases, and 2 bases stayed unmatched. The CDR3 contains 13 residues. Germline lookup yields CDR1 MNHEY and CDR2 SVGAGI. DNA of the CDR3: TGTGCCAGCAGCCGGGACAGGCAAGAGACCCAGTACTTC. It codes for CASSRDRQETQYF.

As DNA, the CDR3 is TGCGCCAGCAGCTCCCTTGGTCGGGAGTACGAGCAGTACTTC. Its protein is CASSSLGREYEQYF. The chain has TRBV5-1 and TRBJ2-7; possibly TRBD2 for D (6 bases). The germline gives CDR1 SGHRS, CDR2 YFSETQ. Between the trimmed V and J ends, which lost 3 bases and 4 bases, there was a span of 14 bases. The CDR3 contains 14 residues.

The V gene is TRBV6-2 or TRBV6-3, the J gene TRBJ2-2; the match to TRBD2 covers 12 bases. The CDR3 sequence is 16 residues long. The germline CDR1 and CDR2 sequences are MNHEY and SVGEGT. Trimming took 0 bases from V and 6 from J; bases not matched to a gene: 2. The CDR3 nucleotides read TGTGCCAGCAGTTACTCGACTAGCGGGAGCCCCGGGGAGCTGTTTTTT. Translating gives CASSYSTSGSPGELFF.

The rearrangement joins TRBV19 to TRBJ2-5; D not certain. V gave up 5 bases and J gave up 6 bases, with 16 bases separating them. Germline CDR1 is LNHDA and CDR2 is SQIVND (reference sequence). This CDR3 region has 14 residues. CDR3 nucleotide sequence: TGTGCCAGTAGTTCAAACTCCGGGTGGAAGACCCAGTACTTC. This encodes CASSSNSGWKTQYF.

The chain combines TRBV9 with TRBJ1-1; D not resolved. The CDR3 covers 13 residues. Per the germline V gene, CDR1 is SGDLS and CDR2 is YYNGEE. The V end was cut by 3 bases, the J end by 10 bases, with 16 bases between. CDR3 nucleotides: TGTGCCAGCAGCGGGGGAGCGGCGGATTCAGCTTTCTTT. It specifies CASSGGAADSAFF.

V gene TRBV7-9 combines with J gene TRBJ2-5; D gene unclear. The CDR3 runs to 13 residues. In germline, CDR1 is SEHNR, CDR2 FQNEAQ (reference sequence). The germline V and J ends were trimmed by 4 bases and 2 bases, with 8 bases remaining between them. In nucleotides, the CDR3 is TGTGCCAGCAGCTCCTACAGACAAGAGACCCAGTACTTC. Amino acid sequence: CASSSYRQETQYF.

This clone appeared once. The chain links TRBV30 to TRBJ2-4; D remains ambiguous. V was pared by 3 bases and J by 7 bases, with 13 bases between. Germline loops: CDR1 GTSNPN, CDR2 SVGIG (reference sequence). This CDR3 is built from 13 residues. CDR3 protein: CAWSLGASNIQYF. The CDR3 nucleotides read TGTGCCTGGAGCTTAGGAGCATCGAACATTCAGTACTTC.

The V gene is TRBV5-1, the J gene TRBJ1-1; D call uncertain. The V end was cut by 4 bases, the J end by 1 base, with 11 bases between. The CDR3 totals 14 residues. Looked up from germline, CDR1 is SGHRS and CDR2 is YFSETQ. The CDR3 protein is CASSVFTSNTEAFF. CDR3 DNA sequence: TGCGCCAGCAGCGTCTTCACATCGAACACTGAAGCTTTCTTT.

This clone was observed a handful of times. V is TRBV6-6 and J is TRBJ2-5; 8 bases fit TRBD1. V lost 7 bases to trimming and J lost 2 bases; unmatched junction nucleotides: 9. Looked up from germline, CDR1 is MNHNY and CDR2 is SVGAGI (reference sequence). The CDR3 runs to 15 residues. The CDR3 DNA is TGTGCCAGCATGAAAGGACAGGGTACTCAAGAGACCCAGTACTTC. It yields the protein CASMKGQGTQETQYF.

There are a few counts of this clone. The chain links TRBV30 to TRBJ1-5; D remains unclear. CDR1 is GTSNPN and CDR2 is SVGIG in the germline V gene (reference sequence). Trimming cost V 0 bases and J 5 bases, with 8 bases left between them. The CDR3 length is 13 residues. The DNA for the CDR3 is TGTGCCTGGAGTGTACGAGGAGATCAGCCCCAGCATTTT. Translating gives CAWSVRGDQPQHF. The full variable domain, with the rest looked up from reference TRBV30 and TRBJ1-5, is SQTIHQWPATLVQPVGSPLSLECTVEGTSNPNLYWYRQAAGRGLQLLFYSVGIGQISSEVPQNLSASRPQDRQFILSSKKLLLSDSGFYLCAWSVRGDQPQHFGDGTRLSIL.

The chain is built from TRBV29-1 and TRBJ2-5, with D hard to call. This CDR3 region has 10 residues. Germline V CDR1 and CDR2: SQVTM, ANQGSEA. Trimming took off 6 bases at V and 3 bases at J, with 5 bases between the two ends. The CDR3 loop is CSVPKETQYF. Here the CDR3 DNA reads TGCAGCGTACCCAAAGAGACCCAGTACTTC.

CDR3 amino acids: CASTPGASQDTQYF. The CDR3 DNA follows: TGTGCCAGCACCCCGGGGGCTTCTCAGGATACGCAGTATTTT. The chain uses TRBV6-5 and TRBJ2-3; D is tentatively TRBD1 or TRBD2 (6 bases each). The CDR3 spans 14 residues. Germline V gives CDR1 MNHEY, CDR2 SVGAGI. Deletions cut 7 bases from V and 6 bases from J, with 17 bases between.

The rearrangement uses TRBV6-2 or TRBV6-3 and TRBJ2-1; D ambiguous. The ends were cut back, 0 bases at V and 9 bases at J, with 9 bases in the middle. CDR3 length: 13 residues. Germline CDR1 MNHEY, CDR2 SVGEGT. The CDR3 DNA reads TGTGCCAGCAGTTACTCGCAACGTGGTGAGCAGTTCTTC. Protein product: CASSYSQRGEQFF.

V usage is TRBV19 and J usage is TRBJ1-2; D gene ambiguous. This CDR3 comprises 12 residues. In germline, CDR1 is LNHDA, CDR2 SQIVND (reference sequence). Trimming took off 9 bases at V and 4 bases at J, with 12 bases between the two ends. The chain's CDR3 is CASQGYGYGYTF. Here the CDR3 DNA reads TGTGCCAGCCAAGGGTATGGCTATGGCTACACCTTC.

The chain is built from TRBV5-1 and TRBJ1-5; 9 nucleotides align to TRBD1. The V and J ends lost 4 bases and 4 bases, in that order; junction bases with no gene match: 15. Germline CDR1 is SGHRS and CDR2 is YFSETQ. There are 18 residues in the CDR3. The CDR3 loop reads CASSHPGTGLVGNQPQHF. The CDR3 DNA sequence: TGCGCCAGCAGCCACCCCGGGACAGGGCTCGTCGGAAATCAGCCCCAGCATTTT.

This clone showed up just once. The junction differs from germline at one of its ends, possibly a read error. The chain couples TRBV6-1 to TRBJ1-5; 12 bases map to TRBD1. Looked up from germline, CDR1 is MNHNS and CDR2 is SASEGT. The CDR3 spans 16 residues. This chain's CDR3 is CASREAGQGAGQPQHF. The CDR3 DNA is TGTGCCAGCAGGGAAGCGGGACAGGGGGCCGGTCAGCCCCAGCATTTT.